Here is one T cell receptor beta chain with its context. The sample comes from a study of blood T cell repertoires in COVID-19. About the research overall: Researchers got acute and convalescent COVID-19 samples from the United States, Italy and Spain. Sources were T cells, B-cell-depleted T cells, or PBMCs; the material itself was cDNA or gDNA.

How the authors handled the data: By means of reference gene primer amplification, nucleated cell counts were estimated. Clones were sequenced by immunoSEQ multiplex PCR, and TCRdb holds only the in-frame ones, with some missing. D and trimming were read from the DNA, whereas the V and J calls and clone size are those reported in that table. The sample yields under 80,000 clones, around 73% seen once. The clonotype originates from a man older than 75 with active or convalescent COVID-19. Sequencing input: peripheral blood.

The CDR3 loop reads CASSSGDNQPQHF. Written as DNA, the CDR3 is TGTGCCAGCAGCTCAGGGGACAATCAGCCCCAGCATTTT. The chain couples TRBV7-3 to TRBJ1-5; TRBD1 is a possible D gene (6 bases). The V end lost 4 bases, the J end lost 3 bases, and 7 bases lay between the germline ends. The CDR3 is 13 amino acids. Germline V gene sequence: CDR1 SGHTA, CDR2 FQGTGA.